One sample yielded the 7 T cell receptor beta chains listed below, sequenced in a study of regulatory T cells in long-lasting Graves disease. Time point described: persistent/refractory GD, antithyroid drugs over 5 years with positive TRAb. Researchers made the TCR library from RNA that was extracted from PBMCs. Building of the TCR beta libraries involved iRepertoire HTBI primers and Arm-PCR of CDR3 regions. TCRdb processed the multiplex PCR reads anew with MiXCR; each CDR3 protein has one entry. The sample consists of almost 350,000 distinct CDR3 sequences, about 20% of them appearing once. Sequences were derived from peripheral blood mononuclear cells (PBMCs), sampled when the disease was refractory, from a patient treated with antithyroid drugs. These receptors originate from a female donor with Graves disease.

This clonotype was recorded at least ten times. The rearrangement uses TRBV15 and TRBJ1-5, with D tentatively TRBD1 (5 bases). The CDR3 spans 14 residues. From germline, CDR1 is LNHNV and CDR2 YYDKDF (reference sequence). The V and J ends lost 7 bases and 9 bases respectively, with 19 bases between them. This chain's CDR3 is CATTPRDGTSPQHF. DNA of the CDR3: TGTGCCACCACCCCCCGGGACGGGACTTCGCCCCAGCATTTT.

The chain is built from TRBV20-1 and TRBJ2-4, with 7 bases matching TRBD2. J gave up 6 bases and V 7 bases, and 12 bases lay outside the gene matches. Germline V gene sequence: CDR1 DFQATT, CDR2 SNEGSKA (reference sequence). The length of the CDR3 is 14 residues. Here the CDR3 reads CSVRGTTGGNIQYF. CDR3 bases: TGCAGTGTGAGGGGTACTACGGGAGGAAACATTCAGTACTTC.

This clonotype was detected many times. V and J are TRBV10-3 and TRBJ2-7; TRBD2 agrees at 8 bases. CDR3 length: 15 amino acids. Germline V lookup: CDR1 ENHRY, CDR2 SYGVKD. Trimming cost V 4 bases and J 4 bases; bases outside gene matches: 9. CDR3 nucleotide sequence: TGTGCCATCAGTGGGGGACTAGTAGACGATTACGAGCAGTACTTC. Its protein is CAISGGLVDDYEQYF.

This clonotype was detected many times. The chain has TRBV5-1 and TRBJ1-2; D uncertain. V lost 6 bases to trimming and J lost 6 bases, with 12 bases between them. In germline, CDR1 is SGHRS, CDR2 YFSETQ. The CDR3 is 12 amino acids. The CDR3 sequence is CASTSPGDGYTF. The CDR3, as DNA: TGCGCCAGCACGTCCCCGGGAGATGGCTACACCTTC.

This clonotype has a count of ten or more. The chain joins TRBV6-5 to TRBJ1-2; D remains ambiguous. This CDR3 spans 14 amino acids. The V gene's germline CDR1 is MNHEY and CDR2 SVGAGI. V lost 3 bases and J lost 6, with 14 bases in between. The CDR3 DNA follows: TGTGCCAGCAGTTATGGTCCTAATTTCGATGGCTACACCTTC. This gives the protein CASSYGPNFDGYTF.

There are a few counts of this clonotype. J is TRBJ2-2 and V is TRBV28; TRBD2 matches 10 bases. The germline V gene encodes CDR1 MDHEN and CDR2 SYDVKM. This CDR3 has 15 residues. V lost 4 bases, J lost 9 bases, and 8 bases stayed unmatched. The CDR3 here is CASSSPAGGTRELFF. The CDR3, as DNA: TGTGCCAGCAGTTCCCCAGCGGGGGGGACCCGGGAGCTGTTTTTT.

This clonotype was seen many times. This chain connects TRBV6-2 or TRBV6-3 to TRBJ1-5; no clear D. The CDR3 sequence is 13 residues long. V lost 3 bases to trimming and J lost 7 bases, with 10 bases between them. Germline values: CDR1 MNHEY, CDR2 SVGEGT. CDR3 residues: CASSYAAVQPQHF. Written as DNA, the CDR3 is TGTGCCAGCAGTTATGCAGCGGTACAGCCCCAGCATTTT.